The entry below describes one TCR beta chain. Its antigen is not known. The entry originates in a study of OX40 agonist ivuxolimab in advanced cancers. Study-wide context: Ivuxolimab, an agonistic anti-OX40 (CD134) antibody, was given to patients. Across the patients, intravenous ivuxolimab was delivered every 2 weeks at 0.01 to 10 mg/kg. One hepatocellular carcinoma and two cutaneous melanoma patients partially responded. Findings and limits, study-wide: The study found that CD8+ T cells averaged more expanded clones than CD4+.

Profiled with immunoSEQ multiplex PCR; TCRdb holds only in-frame clones, not every one. The sample consists of 81,000 or so clones, around 90% of them appearing once. Trimming cost V 3 bases and J 5 bases, with 11 bases left between them. CDR1 is SGHAT, CDR2 FQNNGV, per germline. CDR3 length: 14 amino acids. The material sequenced was CD4+ or CD8+ T cells sorted from blood, taken in a trial of the OX40 agonist ivuxolimab. The chain couples TRBV11-2 to TRBJ1-5; TRBD1 is a possible D gene (6 bases). This clonotype was obtained from an adult with an advanced solid tumor such as melanoma, head and neck, liver or kidney cancer. This chain's CDR3 is CASSLSGADQPQHF. The CDR3 DNA follows: TGTGCCAGCAGCTTGTCGGGGGCCGATCAGCCCCAGCATTTT. The variable domain in full, completed from reference TRBV11-2 and TRBJ1-5, reads EAGVAQSPRYKIIEKRQSVAFWCNPISGHATLYWYQQILGQGPKLLIQFQNNGVVDDSQLPKDRFSAERLKGVDSTLKIQPAKLEDSAVYLCASSLSGADQPQHFGDGTRLSIL.